This T cell receptor (beta chain) was found in a study of CD8+ T cells in alopecia areata. Treatment in this sample: oral pan-JAK inhibitor, 5-10 mg twice daily. The CDR3 has 14 residues. V lost 5 bases and J lost 5, with 13 bases in between. CDR1 is SGHAT, CDR2 FQDESV, per germline (reference sequence). Following extraction, RNA underwent reverse transcription to cDNA, which served as the sequencing template. Only in-frame clones appear in the TCRdb table, and some are missing; sequencing was by immunoSEQ multiplex PCR. The table has about 180,000 clones, 40% to 65% seen once. The sample here was CD8+ T cells sorted from blood, taken at week 24, from a patient treated with tofacitinib. The chain joins TRBV11-1 to TRBJ2-1; D not certain. This receptor was taken from a human donor with alopecia areata. CDR3 nucleotide sequence: TGTGCCAGCAGCGTTGGACCAATGGACAATGAGCAGTTCTTC. Encoded protein: CASSVGPMDNEQFF.